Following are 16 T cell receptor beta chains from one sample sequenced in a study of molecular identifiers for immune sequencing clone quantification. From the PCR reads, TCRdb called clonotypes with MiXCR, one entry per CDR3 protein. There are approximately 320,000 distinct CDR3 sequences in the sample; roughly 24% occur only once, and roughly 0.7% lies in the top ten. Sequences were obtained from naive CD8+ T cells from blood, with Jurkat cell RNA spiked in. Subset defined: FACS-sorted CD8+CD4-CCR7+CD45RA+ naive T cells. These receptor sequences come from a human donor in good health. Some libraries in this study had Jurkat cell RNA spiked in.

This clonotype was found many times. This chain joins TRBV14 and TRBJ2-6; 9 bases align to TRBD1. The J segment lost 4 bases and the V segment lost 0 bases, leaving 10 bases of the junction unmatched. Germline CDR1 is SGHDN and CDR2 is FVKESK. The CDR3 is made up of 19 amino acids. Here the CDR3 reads CASSQDNRGRIDGANVLTF. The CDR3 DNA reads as TGTGCCAGCAGCCAAGATAACAGGGGGCGGATTGACGGGGCCAACGTCCTGACTTTC. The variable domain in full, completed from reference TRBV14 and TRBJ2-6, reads EAGVTQFPSHSVIEKGQTVTLRCDPISGHDNLYWYRRVMGKEIKFLLHFVKESKQDESGMPNNRFLAERTGGTYSTLKVQPAELEDSGVYFCASSQDNRGRIDGANVLTFGAGSRLTVL.

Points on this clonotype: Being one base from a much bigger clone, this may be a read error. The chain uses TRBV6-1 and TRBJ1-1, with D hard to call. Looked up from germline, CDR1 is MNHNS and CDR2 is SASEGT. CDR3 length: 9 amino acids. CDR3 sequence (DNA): TGTGCCAGCAGTGGAAAGGTTTCCTTT. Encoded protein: CASSGKVSF.

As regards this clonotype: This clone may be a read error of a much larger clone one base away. CDR3 DNA: TGTGCCAGTAGTATCCCCGGGACAGGCTACCAAGAGCCCCAGTACTTC. Translation: CASSIPGTGYQEPQYF. The J gene is TRBJ2-5, the V gene TRBV19; 8 nucleotides agree with TRBD1. The germline V gene has CDR1 LNHDA and CDR2 SQIVND (reference sequence). The CDR3 runs to 16 residues.

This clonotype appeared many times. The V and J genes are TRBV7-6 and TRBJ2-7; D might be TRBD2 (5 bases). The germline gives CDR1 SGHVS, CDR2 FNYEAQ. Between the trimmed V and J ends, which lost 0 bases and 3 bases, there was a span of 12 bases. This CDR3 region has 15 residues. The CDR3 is CASSLAEDDYYEQYF. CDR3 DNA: TGTGCCAGCAGCTTAGCGGAGGACGACTACTACGAGCAGTACTTC.

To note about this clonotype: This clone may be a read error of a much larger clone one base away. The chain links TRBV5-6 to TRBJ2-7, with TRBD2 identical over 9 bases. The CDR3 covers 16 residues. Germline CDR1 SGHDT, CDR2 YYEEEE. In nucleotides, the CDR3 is TGTGCCAGCGGCTTGGCGGGAGGGGATAGCTCCTACGAGCAGTACTTC. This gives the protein CASGLAGGDSSYEQYF.

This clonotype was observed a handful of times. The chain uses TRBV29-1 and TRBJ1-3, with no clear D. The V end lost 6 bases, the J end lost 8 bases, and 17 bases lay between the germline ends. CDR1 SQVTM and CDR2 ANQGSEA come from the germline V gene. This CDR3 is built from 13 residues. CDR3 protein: CSVRGRPGDTIYF. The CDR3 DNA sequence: TGCAGCGTACGGGGAAGGCCCGGGGACACCATATATTTT.

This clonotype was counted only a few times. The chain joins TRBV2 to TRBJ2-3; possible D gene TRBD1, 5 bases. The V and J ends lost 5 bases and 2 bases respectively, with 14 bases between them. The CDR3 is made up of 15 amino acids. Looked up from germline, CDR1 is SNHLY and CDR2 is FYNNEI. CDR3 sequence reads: CASSRPSTDTDTQYF. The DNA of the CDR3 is TGTGCCAGCAGTCGACCCTCGACAGACACAGATACGCAGTATTTT.

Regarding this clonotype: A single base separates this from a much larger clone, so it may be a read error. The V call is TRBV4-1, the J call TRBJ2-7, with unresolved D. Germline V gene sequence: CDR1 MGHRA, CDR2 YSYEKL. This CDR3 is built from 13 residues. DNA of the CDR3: TGCGCCAGCAGCCAAGATACGGGCTACGAGCGGTACTTC. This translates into CASSQDTGYERYF.

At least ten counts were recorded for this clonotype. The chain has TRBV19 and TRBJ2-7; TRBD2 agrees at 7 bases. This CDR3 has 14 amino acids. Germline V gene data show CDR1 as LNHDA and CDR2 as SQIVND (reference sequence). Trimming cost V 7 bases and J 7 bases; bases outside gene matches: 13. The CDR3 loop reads CASTPGGGRREQYF. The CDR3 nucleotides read TGTGCCAGTACCCCTGGCGGGGGTCGGAGGGAGCAGTACTTC.

CDR3 coding DNA: TGTGCCTGGAGCGACGGGGAAGGCCCAGATACGCAGTATTTT. Amino acids: CAWSDGEGPDTQYF. V usage is TRBV30 and J usage is TRBJ2-3; D is perhaps TRBD2 (5 bases). This CDR3 spans 14 amino acids. Trimming cost V 3 bases and J 4 bases, with 14 bases left between them. In germline, CDR1 is GTSNPN, CDR2 SVGIG (reference sequence).

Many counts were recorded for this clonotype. CDR3 in amino acids: CASSLGQISTDTQYF. The CDR3 DNA reads TGTGCCAGCAGCTTAGGACAGATTAGCACAGATACGCAGTATTTT. The chain combines TRBV7-6 with TRBJ2-3, with D possibly matching TRBD1 (5 bases). Trimming pared 1 base from V and 0 bases from J, leaving 8 bases between. Germline lookup yields CDR1 SGHVS and CDR2 FNYEAQ. The CDR3 is 15 amino acids. The complete variable domain, with remaining parts taken from reference TRBV7-6 and TRBJ2-3, reads GAGVSQSPRYKVTKRGQDVALRCDPISGHVSLYWYRQALGQGPEFLTYFNYEAQQDKSGLPNDRFSAERPEGSISTLTIQRTEQRDSAMYRCASSLGQISTDTQYFGPGTRLTVL.

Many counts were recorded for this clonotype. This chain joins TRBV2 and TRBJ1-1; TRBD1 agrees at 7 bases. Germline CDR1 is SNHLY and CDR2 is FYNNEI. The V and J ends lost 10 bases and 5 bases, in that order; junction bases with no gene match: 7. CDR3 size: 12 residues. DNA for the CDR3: TGTGCCACAGGGGGTATGGGAACTGAAGCTTTCTTT. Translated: CATGGMGTEAFF.

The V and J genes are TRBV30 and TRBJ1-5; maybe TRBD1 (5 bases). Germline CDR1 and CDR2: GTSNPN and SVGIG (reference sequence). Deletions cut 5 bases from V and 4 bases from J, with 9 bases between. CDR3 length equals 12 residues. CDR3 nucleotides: TGTGCCTGGGGCAGGGATAATCAGCCCCAGCATTTT. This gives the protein CAWGRDNQPQHF.

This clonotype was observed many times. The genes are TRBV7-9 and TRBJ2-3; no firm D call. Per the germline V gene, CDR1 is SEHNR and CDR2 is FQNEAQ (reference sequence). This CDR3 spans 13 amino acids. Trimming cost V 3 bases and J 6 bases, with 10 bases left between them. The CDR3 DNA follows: TGTGCCAGCAGCTTCGACGTCCCCGATACGCAGTATTTT. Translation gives CASSFDVPDTQYF.

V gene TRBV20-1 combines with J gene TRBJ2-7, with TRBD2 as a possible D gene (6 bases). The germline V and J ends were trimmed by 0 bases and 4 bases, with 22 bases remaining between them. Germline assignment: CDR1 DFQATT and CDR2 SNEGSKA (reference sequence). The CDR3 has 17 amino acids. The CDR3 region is CSARDSWGESAFYEQYF. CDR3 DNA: TGCAGTGCTAGAGATTCTTGGGGGGAGAGCGCCTTTTACGAGCAGTACTTC.

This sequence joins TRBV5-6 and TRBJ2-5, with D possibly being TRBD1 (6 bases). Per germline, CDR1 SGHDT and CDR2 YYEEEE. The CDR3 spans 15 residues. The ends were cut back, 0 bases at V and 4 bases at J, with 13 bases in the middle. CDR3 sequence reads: CASSLDRVYRETQYF. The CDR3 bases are TGTGCCAGCAGCTTGGACAGGGTCTACCGAGAGACCCAGTACTTC.